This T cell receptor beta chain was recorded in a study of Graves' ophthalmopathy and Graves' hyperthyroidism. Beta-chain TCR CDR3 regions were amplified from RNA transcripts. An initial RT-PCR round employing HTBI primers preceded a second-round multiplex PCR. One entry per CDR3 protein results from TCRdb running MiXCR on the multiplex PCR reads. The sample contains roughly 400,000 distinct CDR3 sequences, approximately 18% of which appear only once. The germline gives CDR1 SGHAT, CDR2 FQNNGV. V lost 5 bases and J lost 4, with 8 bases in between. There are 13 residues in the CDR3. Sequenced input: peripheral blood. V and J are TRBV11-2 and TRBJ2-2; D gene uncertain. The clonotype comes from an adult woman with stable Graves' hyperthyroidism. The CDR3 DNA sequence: TGTGCCAGCAGCCCCTTCGGCACCGGGGAGCTGTTTTTT. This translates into CASSPFGTGELFF. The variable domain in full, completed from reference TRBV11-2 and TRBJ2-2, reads EAGVAQSPRYKIIEKRQSVAFWCNPISGHATLYWYQQILGQGPKLLIQFQNNGVVDDSQLPKDRFSAERLKGVDSTLKIQPAKLEDSAVYLCASSPFGTGELFFGEGSRLTVL.